This is a list of T cell receptor beta chains from one sample in a study of blood T cells in healthy people across ages. TCRdb analysed the 5' RACE reads with MiXCR anew, one entry per CDR3 protein. The sample has fewer than 1,200,000 distinct CDR3 sequences, around 25% seen once. The same data also contributed to another study, on T cells of mothers and their children.

Sequencing was carried out using blood. These receptors were taken from a girl aged 2 to 9 in good health. Each CDR3 is given with its conserved first and last residue. D genes are given only for firm matches. Some rows have no size entry. The others give once, few or many, or a class for an expanded clone.

TRBV12-3/TRBV12-4	few	TRBJ2-1	TRBD2	CASSYWTGEGEQFF	TGTGCCAGCAGTTACTGGACTGGGGAGGGGGAGCAGTTCTTC
TRBV6-1	.	TRBJ1-4	TRBD1	CASSENRGPNEKLFF	TGTGCCAGCAGTGAAAATAGGGGGCCTAATGAAAAACTGTTTTTT
TRBV28	.	TRBJ2-7	.	CASSRDGPYEQYF	TGTGCCAGCAGTAGAGACGGTCCCTACGAGCAGTACTTC
TRBV6-1	many	TRBJ2-1	TRBD2	CASSRLAGVNEQFF	TGTGCCAGCAGCAGACTAGCGGGGGTAAATGAGCAGTTCTTC
TRBV20-1	.	TRBJ2-7	.	CSIMGGIDEQYF	TGCAGTATCATGGGGGGCATAGACGAGCAGTACTTC
TRBV5-1	few	TRBJ2-7	TRBD2	CASSASGSFYEQYF	TGCGCCAGCAGCGCCAGCGGGAGCTTCTACGAGCAGTACTTC
TRBV10-2	once	TRBJ2-4	.	CASSSIGPQYF	TGCGCCAGCAGTTCCATAGGACCACAGTACTTC
TRBV18	.	TRBJ2-1	.	CASGGVEDEQFF	TGTGCCAGCGGTGGCGTGGAGGATGAGCAGTTCTTC
TRBV12-3/TRBV12-4	.	TRBJ2-5	.	CASSSRGPVTEETQYF	TGTGCCAGCAGTTCTCGGGGTCCGGTCACCGAAGAGACCCAGTACTTC
TRBV3-1	.	TRBJ1-4	.	CASSQGGFGGINEKLFF	TGTGCCAGCAGCCAAGGCGGCTTCGGGGGGATTAATGAAAAACTGTTTTTT